The 26 T cell receptor beta chains given below trace back to one sample, sequenced in a study of blood T cell repertoires in COVID-19. The table came from immunoSEQ multiplex PCR; TCRdb's copy has only in-frame clones and leaves some out. The sample carries around 320,000 clones, approximately 88% recorded once. Input material: peripheral blood. The receptors come from a woman aged 30 to 39 who had recovered from COVID-19.

This clone is a singleton in its sample. The gene calls are TRBV6-6 and TRBJ1-5, with TRBD1 identical over 12 bases. V was pared by 6 bases and J by 0 bases, with 15 bases of the junction left unmatched. The CDR3 runs 20 residues. Germline V gene lookup returns CDR1 MNHNY and CDR2 SVGAGI (reference sequence). The CDR3 sequence is CASRREPGQGARYSNQPQHF. CDR3 sequence (DNA): TGTGCCAGCAGGCGAGAACCGGGACAGGGGGCTCGTTATAGCAATCAGCCCCAGCATTTT.

This clone was observed a single time. The CDR3 region is CASSFAGAFSGANVLTF. CDR3 sequence (DNA): TGTGCCAGCAGTTTCGCAGGGGCCTTCTCTGGGGCCAACGTCCTGACTTTC. The J gene is TRBJ2-6, the V gene TRBV27, with a weak D call TRBD1 (6 bases). The CDR3 consists of 17 residues. Trimming took off 3 bases at V and 0 bases at J, with 12 bases between the two ends. Per germline, CDR1 MNHEY and CDR2 SMNVEV (reference sequence).

The chain uses TRBV7-2 and TRBJ1-4, with D perhaps TRBD1 (5 bases). The CDR3 consists of 16 residues. The V gene's germline CDR1 is SGHTA and CDR2 FQGNSA. V gave up 1 base and J gave up 2 bases, with 11 bases separating them. Here the CDR3 reads CASSLDRRRTNEKLFF. The DNA for the CDR3 is TGTGCCAGCAGCTTAGACAGGCGGCGTACTAATGAAAAACTGTTTTTT.

The chain carries TRBV6-6 and TRBJ1-2; TRBD1 is a possible D gene (6 bases). The V and J ends lost 6 bases and 3 bases respectively, with 17 bases between them. This CDR3 contains 15 residues. In germline, CDR1 is MNHNY, CDR2 SVGAGI (reference sequence). The CDR3 here is CASSPSDRTHYGYTF. In DNA form, the CDR3 reads TGTGCCAGCAGCCCCTCGGACAGAACCCACTATGGCTACACCTTC.

This rearrangement joins TRBV28 to TRBJ1-1; no clear D. V gave up 6 bases and J gave up 6 bases, with 11 bases separating them. Germline CDR1 reads MDHEN; CDR2 reads SYDVKM. The CDR3 totals 12 residues. CDR3 nucleotides: TGTGCCAGCAGCATCTCTGCGGCTGAAGCTTTCTTT. Its protein is CASSISAAEAFF.

In this sample, this clone turned up once. The J gene is TRBJ1-5, the V gene TRBV19; D ambiguous. V dropped 2 bases and J dropped 6 bases, with 11 bases sitting between them. The CDR3 covers 14 residues. Germline CDR1 and CDR2: LNHDA and SQIVND (reference sequence). In DNA form, the CDR3 reads TGTGCCAGTAGTATACAGGATTTCGGTCAGCCCCAGCATTTT. This translates into CASSIQDFGQPQHF.

This clone was found many times. V usage is TRBV6-4 and J usage is TRBJ2-3; 7 bases are shared with TRBD1. Germline CDR1 reads MRHNA; CDR2 reads SNTAGT. The CDR3 has 14 residues. The trim removed 0 bases at V and 4 bases at J, leaving 1 base unmatched. The CDR3 DNA reads TGTGCCAGCAGTGACTCGCAGGGGGCAGATACGCAGTATTTT. Translation: CASSDSQGADTQYF.

The chain recombines TRBV7-9 with TRBJ2-1; D ambiguous. Trimming removed 6 bases from V and 8 bases from J, with 11 bases in between. This CDR3 is built from 12 residues. CDR1 is SEHNR, CDR2 FQNEAQ, per germline (reference sequence). The CDR3 protein is CASRKESDEQFF. The CDR3 DNA sequence: TGTGCCAGCAGGAAGGAGTCCGATGAGCAGTTCTTC.

The chain uses TRBV18 and TRBJ2-1; D not resolved. Germline V gives CDR1 KGHSH, CDR2 LQKENI. The CDR3 is 16 residues long. Trimming took off 0 bases at V and 11 bases at J, with 20 bases between the two ends. The CDR3 DNA reads TGTGCCAGCTCACCACCTGCGACTCAATTGAGAGGAAAGCAGTTCTTC. It codes for CASSPPATQLRGKQFF.

This clone was observed once. The J gene is TRBJ1-5, the V gene TRBV30; 8 bases agree with TRBD1. This CDR3 is 13 amino acids long. Germline CDR1 GTSNPN, CDR2 SVGIG (reference sequence). V lost 5 bases to trimming and J lost 6 bases; unmatched junction nucleotides: 6. The CDR3 loop reads CAWSTGGGQPQHF. CDR3 DNA sequence: TGTGCCTGGTCAACAGGGGGGGGTCAGCCCCAGCATTTT. Full variable domain (outside the CDR3, taken from reference TRBV30 and TRBJ1-5): SQTIHQWPATLVQPVGSPLSLECTVEGTSNPNLYWYRQAAGRGLQLLFYSVGIGQISSEVPQNLSASRPQDRQFILSSKKLLLSDSGFYLCAWSTGGGQPQHFGDGTRLSIL.

This clone showed up just a few times. This chain links TRBV5-1 with TRBJ2-2; 10 positions agree with TRBD1. V dropped 4 bases and J dropped 7; count of bases not matched to a gene: 10. The CDR3 extends over 16 amino acids. Germline CDR1 SGHRS, CDR2 YFSETQ. The chain's CDR3 is CASSQSPGQGFGELFF. In DNA form, the CDR3 reads TGCGCCAGCAGCCAGAGTCCGGGACAGGGGTTCGGGGAGCTGTTTTTT.

This chain links TRBV5-6 with TRBJ1-1, with D tentatively TRBD1 (5 bases). With 4 bases removed from V and 1 base from J, the gap between germline ends came to 5 bases. The CDR3 totals 12 residues. Per germline, CDR1 SGHDT and CDR2 YYEEEE. CDR3 DNA: TGTGCCAGCAGCGGACAGAACACTGAAGCTTTCTTT. This codes for CASSGQNTEAFF.

DNA for the CDR3: TGTGCCAGCAGTTACTCGGACAGGAGAAACACCATATATTTT. It is translated as CASSYSDRRNTIYF. The rearrangement joins TRBV6-2 or TRBV6-3 to TRBJ1-3, with 7 nucleotides matching TRBD1. Germline loops: CDR1 MNHEY, CDR2 SVGEGT. There are 14 residues in the CDR3. V was pared by 0 bases and J by 5 bases, with 1 base of the junction left unmatched.

The chain combines TRBV29-1 with TRBJ2-1; tentatively, D is TRBD2 (6 bases). The CDR3 has 15 residues. CDR1 and CDR2 (germline): SQVTM, ANQGSEA. The V and J ends lost 0 bases and 8 bases respectively, with 17 bases between them. Written as DNA, the CDR3 is TGCAGCGTTGAAGATCGCGGGGAGGATTTTGATGAGCAGTTCTTC. Translation gives CSVEDRGEDFDEQFF.

The J gene is TRBJ2-3, the V gene TRBV6-6; 9 bases line up with TRBD2. This CDR3 region has 14 residues. The germline CDR1 and CDR2 sequences are MNHNY and SVGAGI (reference sequence). The V gene end was trimmed by 2 bases and the J gene end by 4 bases; junction bases not matched to a gene: 1. The CDR3: CASSYGGGADTQYF. The DNA for the CDR3 is TGTGCCAGCAGTTACGGCGGGGGGGCAGATACGCAGTATTTT.

V usage is TRBV7-3 and J usage is TRBJ2-3; 9 nucleotides agree with TRBD1. Germline trimming cut 0 bases from V and 0 bases from J; bases unmatched to any gene: 7. Germline CDR1 reads SGHTA; CDR2 reads FQGTGA. CDR3 length: 18 amino acids. This CDR3 is CASSLTPSTGGSTDTQYF. The CDR3 DNA follows: TGTGCCAGCAGCTTAACTCCTTCGACAGGGGGAAGCACAGATACGCAGTATTTT.

J is TRBJ2-2 and V is TRBV11-3; a possible D gene is TRBD1 (7 bases). The germline V gene encodes CDR1 SGHNT and CDR2 YENEEA. The V end lost 4 bases, the J end lost 7 bases, and 16 bases lay between the germline ends. The length of the CDR3 is 15 residues. CDR3: CASSSSRQGLGELFF. The CDR3 nucleotides are TGTGCCAGCAGCTCTAGCCGACAGGGACTCGGGGAGCTGTTTTTT.

The V gene is TRBV3-1 (or the pseudogene TRBV3-2), the J gene TRBJ1-3; tentative D call: TRBD1 (6 bases). The CDR3 loop spans 14 amino acids. Per the germline V gene, CDR1 is LGHDT and CDR2 is YNNKEL (reference sequence). The V and J ends lost 2 bases and 4 bases respectively, with 9 bases between them. The CDR3 reads CASSQMGAGNTIYF. DNA of the CDR3: TGTGCCAGCAGCCAAATGGGGGCCGGAAACACCATATATTTT.

This clone was counted a single time. The chain carries TRBV24-1 and TRBJ2-1; 9 nucleotides line up with TRBD1. The CDR3 consists of 14 residues. The V and J ends lost 7 bases and 3 bases, in that order; junction bases with no gene match: 3. Germline V gives CDR1 KGHDR, CDR2 SFDVKD. CDR3 sequence reads: CATRGTGSYNEQFF. The CDR3 DNA reads TGTGCCACCAGGGGGACAGGGAGCTACAATGAGCAGTTCTTC.

The chain recombines TRBV24-1 with TRBJ1-5; perhaps TRBD1 as D (5 bases). V dropped 5 bases and J dropped 4 bases, with 8 bases sitting between them. Looked up from germline, CDR1 is KGHDR and CDR2 is SFDVKD. The CDR3 contains 13 residues. CDR3 protein: CATSGEGNQPQHF. The CDR3 bases are TGTGCCACCAGTGGGGAGGGGAATCAGCCCCAGCATTTT.

The chain is built from TRBV27 and TRBJ1-4, with D possibly matching TRBD1 (5 bases). The CDR3 spans 14 residues. Germline CDR1 reads MNHEY; CDR2 reads SMNVEV (reference sequence). Trimming shortened V by 6 bases and J by 3 bases, and 11 bases separated the two germline ends. CDR3 loop: CASRRGTPNEKLFF. The CDR3 DNA sequence: TGTGCCAGCAGGCGGGGGACCCCTAATGAAAAACTGTTTTTT.

The chain employs TRBV4-3 and TRBJ2-7; D might be TRBD2 (6 bases). Germline V gives CDR1 LGHNA, CDR2 YSLEER. The length of the CDR3 is 13 residues. V was pared by 1 base and J by 2 bases, with 6 bases between. The CDR3 loop is CASSQGTTYEQYF. The CDR3 DNA reads TGCGCCAGCAGCCAAGGGACTACCTACGAGCAGTACTTC.

The CDR3 loop reads CASSLCLEANSPLHF. CDR3 DNA: TGTGCCAGCAGTTTATGCTTAGAGGCCAATTCACCCCTCCACTTT. This sequence joins TRBV28 and TRBJ1-6; D call uncertain. Germline values: CDR1 MDHEN, CDR2 SYDVKM. Trimming stripped 0 bases from V and 7 bases from J, with 10 bases between. The CDR3 spans 15 residues.

This clone showed up just a few times. The chain has TRBV7-2 and TRBJ1-6; unclear D gene. CDR1 SGHTA and CDR2 FQGNSA come from the germline V gene. V lost 3 bases and J lost 7, with 19 bases in between. This CDR3 has 17 amino acids. This CDR3 reads CASSFSSWGGGNSPLHF. The CDR3 region has the DNA TGTGCCAGCAGCTTTTCGTCCTGGGGAGGAGGGAATTCACCCCTCCACTTT.

The rearrangement uses TRBV5-1 and TRBJ2-5; TRBD2 aligns across 7 bases. Germline V gives CDR1 SGHRS, CDR2 YFSETQ. V lost 4 bases, J lost 4 bases, and 7 bases stayed unmatched. This CDR3 has 14 amino acids. The CDR3 here is CASSLLTGGETQYF. The CDR3 bases are TGCGCCAGCAGCCTACTTACGGGGGGAGAGACCCAGTACTTC.

This chain links TRBV27 with TRBJ1-2; 8 nucleotides align to TRBD1. V shed 10 bases and J 8 bases; nucleotides not matched to a gene: 6. The CDR3 sequence is 11 residues long. Germline V gene lookup returns CDR1 MNHEY and CDR2 SMNVEV (reference sequence). CDR3 region: CATQGAGGYTF. DNA for the CDR3: TGTGCCACTCAGGGGGCAGGGGGCTACACCTTC.